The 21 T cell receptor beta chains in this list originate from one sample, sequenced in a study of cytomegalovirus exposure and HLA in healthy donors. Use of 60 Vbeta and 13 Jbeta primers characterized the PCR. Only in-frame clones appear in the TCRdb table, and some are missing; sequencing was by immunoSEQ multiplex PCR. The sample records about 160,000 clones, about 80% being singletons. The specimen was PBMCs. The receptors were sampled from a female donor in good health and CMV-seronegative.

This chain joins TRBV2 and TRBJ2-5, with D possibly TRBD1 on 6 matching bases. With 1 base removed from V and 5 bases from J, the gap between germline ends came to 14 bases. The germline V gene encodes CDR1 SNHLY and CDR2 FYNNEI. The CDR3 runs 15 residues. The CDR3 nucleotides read TGTGCCAGCAGTGAAGGCCCAGGGGAAGTGGAGACCCAGTACTTC. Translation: CASSEGPGEVETQYF.

Here the CDR3 reads CAWSVGQGEGRGVTDTQYF. Written as DNA, the CDR3 is TGTGCCTGGAGTGTTGGACAGGGTGAAGGAAGGGGTGTCACAGATACGCAGTATTTT. This chain links TRBV30 with TRBJ2-3; 8 bases map to TRBD1. Germline CDR1 reads GTSNPN; CDR2 reads SVGIG (reference sequence). The junction had 16 bases not matched to a gene; V was cut back by 0 bases and J by 2 bases. This CDR3 region has 19 residues. Looking up the rest from reference TRBV30 and TRBJ2-3 gives the full variable domain: SQTIHQWPATLVQPVGSPLSLECTVEGTSNPNLYWYRQAAGRGLQLLFYSVGIGQISSEVPQNLSASRPQDRQFILSSKKLLLSDSGFYLCAWSVGQGEGRGVTDTQYFGPGTRLTVL.

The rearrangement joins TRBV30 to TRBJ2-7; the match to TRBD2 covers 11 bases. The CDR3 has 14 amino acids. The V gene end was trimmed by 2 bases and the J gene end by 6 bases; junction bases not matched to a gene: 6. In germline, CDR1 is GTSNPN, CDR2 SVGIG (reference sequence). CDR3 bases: TGTGCCTGGAGTCTTACTAGCGGGAGAAGCGAGCAGTACTTC. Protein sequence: CAWSLTSGRSEQYF.

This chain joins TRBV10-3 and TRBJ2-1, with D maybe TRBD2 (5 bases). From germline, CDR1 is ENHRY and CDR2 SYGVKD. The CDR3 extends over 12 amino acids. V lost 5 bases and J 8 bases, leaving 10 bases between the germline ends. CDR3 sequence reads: CAISSNSDEQFF. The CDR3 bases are TGTGCCATCAGTTCCAATAGCGATGAGCAGTTCTTC.

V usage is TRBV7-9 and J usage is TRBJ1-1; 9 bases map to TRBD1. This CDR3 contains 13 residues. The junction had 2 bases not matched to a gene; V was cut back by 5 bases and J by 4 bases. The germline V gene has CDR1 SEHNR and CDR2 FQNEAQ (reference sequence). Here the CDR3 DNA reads TGTGCCAGCAGCACAGGGGGCGGCACTGAAGCTTTCTTT. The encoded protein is CASSTGGGTEAFF. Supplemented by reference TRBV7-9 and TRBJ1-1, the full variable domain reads DTGVSQNPRHKITKRGQNVTFRCDPISEHNRLYWYRQTLGQGPEFLTYFQNEAQLEKSRLLSDRFSAERPKGSFSTLEIQRTEQGDSAMYLCASSTGGGTEAFFGQGTRLTVV.

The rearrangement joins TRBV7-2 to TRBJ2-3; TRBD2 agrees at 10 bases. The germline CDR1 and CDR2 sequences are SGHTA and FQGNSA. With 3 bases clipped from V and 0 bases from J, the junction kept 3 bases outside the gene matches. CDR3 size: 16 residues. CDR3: CASSFGAGGSTDTQYF. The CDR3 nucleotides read TGTGCCAGCAGCTTTGGAGCGGGAGGGAGCACAGATACGCAGTATTTT.

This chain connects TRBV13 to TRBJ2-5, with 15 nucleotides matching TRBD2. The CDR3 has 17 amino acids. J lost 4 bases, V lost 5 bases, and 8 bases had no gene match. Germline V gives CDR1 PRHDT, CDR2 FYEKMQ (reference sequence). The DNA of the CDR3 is TGTGCCAGCAGCCTACGGACTAGCGGGGGGGCAGGAGAGACCCAGTACTTC. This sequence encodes CASSLRTSGGAGETQYF. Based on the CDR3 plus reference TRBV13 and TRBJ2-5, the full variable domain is AAGVIQSPRHLIKEKRETATLKCYPIPRHDTVYWYQQGPGQDPQFLISFYEKMQSDKGSIPDRFSAQQFSDYHSELNMSSLELGDSALYFCASSLRTSGGAGETQYFGPGTRLLVL.

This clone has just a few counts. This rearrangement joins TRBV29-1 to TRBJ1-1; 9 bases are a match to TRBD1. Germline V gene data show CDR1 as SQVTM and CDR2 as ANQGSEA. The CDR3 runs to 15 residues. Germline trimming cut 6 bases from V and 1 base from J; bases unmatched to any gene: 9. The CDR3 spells CSVDGDRASNTEAFF. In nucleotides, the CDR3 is TGCAGCGTGGATGGGGACAGGGCATCGAACACTGAAGCTTTCTTT.

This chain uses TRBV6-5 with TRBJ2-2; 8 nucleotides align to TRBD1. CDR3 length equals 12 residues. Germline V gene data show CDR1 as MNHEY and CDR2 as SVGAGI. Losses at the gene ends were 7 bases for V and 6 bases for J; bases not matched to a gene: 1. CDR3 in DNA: TGTGCCAGCAACAGGGGGTCCGGGGAGCTGTTTTTT. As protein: CASNRGSGELFF.

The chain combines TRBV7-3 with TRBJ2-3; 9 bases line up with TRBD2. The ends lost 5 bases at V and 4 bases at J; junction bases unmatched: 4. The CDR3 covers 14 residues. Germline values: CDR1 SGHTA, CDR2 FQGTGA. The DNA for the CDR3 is TGTGCCAGCAGCGTAGCGGGAGAGCCAGATACGCAGTATTTT. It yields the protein CASSVAGEPDTQYF.

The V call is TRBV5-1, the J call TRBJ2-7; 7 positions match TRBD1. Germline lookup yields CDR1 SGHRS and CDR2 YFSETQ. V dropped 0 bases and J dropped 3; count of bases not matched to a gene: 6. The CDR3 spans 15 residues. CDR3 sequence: CASSLVSQGIYEQYF. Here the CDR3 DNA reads TGCGCCAGCAGCTTGGTTTCACAGGGGATCTACGAGCAGTACTTC.

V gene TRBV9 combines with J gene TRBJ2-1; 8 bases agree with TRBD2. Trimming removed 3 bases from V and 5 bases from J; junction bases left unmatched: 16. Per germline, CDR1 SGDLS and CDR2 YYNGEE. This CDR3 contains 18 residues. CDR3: CASSEGEMREAPNNEQFF. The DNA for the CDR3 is TGTGCCAGCAGCGAGGGAGAGATGCGGGAGGCCCCCAACAATGAGCAGTTCTTC.

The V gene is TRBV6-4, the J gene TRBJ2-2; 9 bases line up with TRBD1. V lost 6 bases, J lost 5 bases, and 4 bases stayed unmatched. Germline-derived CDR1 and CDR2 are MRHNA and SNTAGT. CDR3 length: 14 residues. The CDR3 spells CASSIDRGTGELFF. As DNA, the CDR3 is TGTGCCAGCAGCATAGACAGGGGGACCGGGGAGCTGTTTTTT.

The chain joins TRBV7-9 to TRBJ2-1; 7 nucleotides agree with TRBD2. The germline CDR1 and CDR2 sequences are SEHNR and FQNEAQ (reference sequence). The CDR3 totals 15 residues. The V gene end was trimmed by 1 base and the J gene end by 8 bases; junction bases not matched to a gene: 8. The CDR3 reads CASSLVGGEVDEQFF. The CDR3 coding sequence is TGTGCCAGCAGCTTAGTGGGAGGGGAAGTGGATGAGCAGTTCTTC.

The CDR3 DNA reads as TGTGCCAGCAGCTCCACAGGGTCCCTTGATGGCTACACCTTC. Translating it yields CASSSTGSLDGYTF. The V gene is TRBV11-2, the J gene TRBJ1-2; possible D gene TRBD1, 6 bases. The CDR3 loop spans 14 amino acids. Germline V CDR1 and CDR2: SGHAT, FQNNGV. Trimming shortened V by 4 bases and J by 6 bases, and 15 bases separated the two germline ends.

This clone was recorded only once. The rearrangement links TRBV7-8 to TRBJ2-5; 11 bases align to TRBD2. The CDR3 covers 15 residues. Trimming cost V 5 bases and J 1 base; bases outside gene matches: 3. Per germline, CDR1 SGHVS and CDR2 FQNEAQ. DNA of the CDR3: TGTGCCAGCAGCGGGGGACTAGCGGTCCAAGAGACCCAGTACTTC. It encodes CASSGGLAVQETQYF.

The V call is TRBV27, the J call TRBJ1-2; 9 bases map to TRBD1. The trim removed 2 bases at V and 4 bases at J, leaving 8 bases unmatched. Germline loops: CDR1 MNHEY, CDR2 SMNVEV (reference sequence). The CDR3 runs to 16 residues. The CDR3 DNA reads TGTGCCAGCAGTTTAATAAGCACAGGGGGCTTCTATGGCTACACCTTC. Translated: CASSLISTGGFYGYTF.

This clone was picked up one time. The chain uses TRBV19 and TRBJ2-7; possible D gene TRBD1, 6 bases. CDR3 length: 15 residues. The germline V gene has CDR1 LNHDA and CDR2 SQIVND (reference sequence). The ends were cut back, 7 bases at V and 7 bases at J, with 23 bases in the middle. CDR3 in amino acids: CASTRAFPGQGEQYF. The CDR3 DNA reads TGTGCCAGTACCCGCGCTTTTCCGGGCCAGGGGGAGCAGTACTTC.

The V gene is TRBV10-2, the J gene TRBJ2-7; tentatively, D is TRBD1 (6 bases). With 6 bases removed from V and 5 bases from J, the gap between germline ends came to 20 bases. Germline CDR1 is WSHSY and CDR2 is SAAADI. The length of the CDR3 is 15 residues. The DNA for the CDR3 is TGCGCCAGCAGGCAGGGGCCGACCCTTGACGACGAGCAGTACTTC. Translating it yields CASRQGPTLDDEQYF.

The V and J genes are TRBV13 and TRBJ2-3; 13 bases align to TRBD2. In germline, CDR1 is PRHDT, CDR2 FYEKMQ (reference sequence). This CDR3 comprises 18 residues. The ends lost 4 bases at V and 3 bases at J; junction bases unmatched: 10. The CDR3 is CASSSRLAGGTMTDTQYF. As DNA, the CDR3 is TGTGCCAGCAGCTCGCGACTAGCGGGGGGAACAATGACAGATACGCAGTATTTT.

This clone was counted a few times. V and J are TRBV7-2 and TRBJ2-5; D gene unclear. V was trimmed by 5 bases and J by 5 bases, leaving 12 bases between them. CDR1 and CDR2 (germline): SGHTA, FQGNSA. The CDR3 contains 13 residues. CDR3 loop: CASSAKIRETQYF. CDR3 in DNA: TGTGCCAGCAGCGCTAAGATACGGGAGACCCAGTACTTC.